This T cell receptor (beta chain) was sequenced during a study of cytomegalovirus exposure and HLA in healthy donors. J gave up 6 bases and V 5 bases, and 7 bases lay outside the gene matches. Germline CDR1 reads SEHNR; CDR2 reads FQNEAQ (reference sequence). CDR3 size: 14 residues. Both 60 Vbeta primers and 13 Jbeta primers went into the PCR. Sequencing used immunoSEQ multiplex PCR; TCRdb keeps in-frame clones, though not all of them. In the table there are more than 120,000 clones, 82% of which are singletons. As concerns this clone: Its antigen is still unknown.

Findings and caveats of the study: Reports indicate that TCR beta sequences accurately predicted the HLA-A and HLA-B alleles of most subjects.

V is TRBV7-9 and J is TRBJ2-1, with 7 bases that match TRBD1. Sequenced: PBMCs. The TCR originated in a male donor in good health and CMV-seronegative. DNA for the CDR3: TGTGCCAGCAGCCAGGACAGGTTCCTCAATGAGCAGTTCTTC. It specifies CASSQDRFLNEQFF.